This T cell receptor (beta chain) was found in a study of cytomegalovirus exposure and HLA in healthy donors. The study, taken as a whole, reports: There were fewer than 200 TCR beta chains listed as cytomegalovirus-associated. The sole available immune exposure information was CMV serostatus.

V was clipped by 3 bases and J by 3 bases; unmatched bases: 4. Germline loops: CDR1 MRHNA, CDR2 SNTAGT. The CDR3 is made up of 15 amino acids. The PCR employed 60 Vbeta primers together with 13 Jbeta primers. Methods used by the authors: Unique TCR beta chains totaled some 88 million in a later count, with roughly 12 million of them shared. Using immunoSEQ multiplex PCR, the repertoire was profiled, and TCRdb retains in-frame clones only, with some absent. V and J calls and clone size come straight from that table; D and trimming were deduced from the DNA. The data hold some 200,000 clones, with nearly 80% observed a single time. As regards this clone: Its antigen is undetermined.

The sequence was obtained from a female donor in good health and CMV-seronegative. The sample was PBMCs. The rearrangement links TRBV6-4 to TRBJ2-1, with TRBD2 identical over 8 bases. DNA for the CDR3: TGTGCCAGCAGTGAATCGGGGGGGAGCTACAATGAGCAGTTCTTC. Amino acid sequence: CASSESGGSYNEQFF.